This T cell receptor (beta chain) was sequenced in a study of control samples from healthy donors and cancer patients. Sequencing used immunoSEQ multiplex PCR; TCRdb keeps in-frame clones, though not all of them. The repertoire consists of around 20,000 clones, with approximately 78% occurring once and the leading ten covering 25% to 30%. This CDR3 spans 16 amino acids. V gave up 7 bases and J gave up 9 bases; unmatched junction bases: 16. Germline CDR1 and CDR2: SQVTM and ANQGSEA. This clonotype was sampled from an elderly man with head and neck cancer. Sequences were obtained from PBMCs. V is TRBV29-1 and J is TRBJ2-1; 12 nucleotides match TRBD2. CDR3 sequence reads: CSARTSGEVEYGEQFF. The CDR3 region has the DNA TGCAGCGCCCGGACTAGCGGGGAAGTAGAATATGGTGAGCAGTTCTTC.